This entry features one T cell receptor (beta chain) sequence. The antigen is undetermined. Measured with immunoSEQ multiplex PCR; TCRdb has only the in-frame clones, and not every one. The top ten clones hold more than 15% of a sample with about 100,000 clones, 80% to 90% of them seen once. The data belong to a study of T cell responses to AZD1222 COVID-19 vaccine. Findings and limits, study-wide: As reported, nearly half of all spike-specific TCRs target variant regions that are unmutated.

The source is an adult in good health. This specimen consisted of peripheral blood, obtained on day 0 of AZD1222 vaccination.

The CDR3 sequence is CASSPRQGLQKLFF. CDR3 in DNA: TGTGCCAGCTCACCTAGACAGGGGTTGCAAAAACTGTTTTTT. The chain carries TRBV18 and TRBJ1-4; 8 bases align to TRBD1. Germline lookup yields CDR1 KGHSH and CDR2 LQKENI. Trimming at V came to 3 bases and at J to 9 bases, leaving 6 bases not matched to a gene. The CDR3 has 14 residues.